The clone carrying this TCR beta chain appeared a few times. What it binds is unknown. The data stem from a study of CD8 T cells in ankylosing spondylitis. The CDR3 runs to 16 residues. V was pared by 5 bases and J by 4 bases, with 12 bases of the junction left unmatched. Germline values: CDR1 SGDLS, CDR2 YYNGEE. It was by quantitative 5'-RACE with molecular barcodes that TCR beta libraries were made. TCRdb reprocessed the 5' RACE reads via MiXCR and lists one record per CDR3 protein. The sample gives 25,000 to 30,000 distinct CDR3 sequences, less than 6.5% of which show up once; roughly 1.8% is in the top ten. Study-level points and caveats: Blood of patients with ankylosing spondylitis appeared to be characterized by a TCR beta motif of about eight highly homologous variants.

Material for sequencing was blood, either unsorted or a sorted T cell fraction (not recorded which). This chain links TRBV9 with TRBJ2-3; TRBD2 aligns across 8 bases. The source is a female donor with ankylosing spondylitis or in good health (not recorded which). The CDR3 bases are TGTGCCAGCAGTCGATTGATTGCGGGAGGTTCAGATACGCAGTATTTT. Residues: CASSRLIAGGSDTQYF.